This T cell receptor beta chain was observed in a study of TIL therapy for anti-PD-1-resistant metastatic lung cancer. Across the whole study: Most patients had lung adenocarcinoma.

Sequencing used immunoSEQ v3. Data came from immunoSEQ multiplex PCR; TCRdb stores just in-frame clones and leaves some out. This table holds 95,000 or so clones, about 71% found once. Time point here: pre-treatment sample, taken before nivolumab and TIL therapy. Most excised metastases sampled were pleural nodules or supraclavicular lymph nodes. This CDR3 region has 14 residues. The germline V gene encodes CDR1 KGHDR and CDR2 SFDVKD. V was trimmed by 3 bases and J by 4 bases, leaving 11 bases between them. Points from the study as a whole: Many TIL product clones were absent from baseline tumor, suggesting clonal contraction.

Comments on this clone: Its antigen is not identified.

The chain uses TRBV24-1 and TRBJ1-2; no firm D call. The sample in question was tumor tissue, obtained at baseline. The sequence derives from a person aged 25 to 80 with non-small cell lung cancer. CDR3 sequence reads: CATSDAWTFYGYTF. The DNA for the CDR3 is TGTGCCACCAGTGATGCATGGACGTTCTATGGCTACACCTTC.